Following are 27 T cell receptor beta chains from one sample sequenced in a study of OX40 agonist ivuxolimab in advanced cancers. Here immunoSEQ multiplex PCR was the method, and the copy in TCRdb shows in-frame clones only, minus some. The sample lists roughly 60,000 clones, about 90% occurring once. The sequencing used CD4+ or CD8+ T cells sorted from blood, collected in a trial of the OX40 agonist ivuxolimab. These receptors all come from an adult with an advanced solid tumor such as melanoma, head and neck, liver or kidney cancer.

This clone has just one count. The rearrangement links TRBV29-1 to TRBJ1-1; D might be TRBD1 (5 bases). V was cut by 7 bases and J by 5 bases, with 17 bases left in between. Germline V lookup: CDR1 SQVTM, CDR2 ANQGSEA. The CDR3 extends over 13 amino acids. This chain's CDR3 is CSAGIGDWTEAFF. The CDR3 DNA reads TGCAGCGCGGGGATAGGGGACTGGACTGAAGCTTTCTTT. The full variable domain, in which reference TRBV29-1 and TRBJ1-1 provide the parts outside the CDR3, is SAVISQKPSRDICQRGTSLTIQCQVDSQVTMMFWYRQQPGQSLTLIATANQGSEATYESGFVIDKFPISRPNLTFSTLTVSNMSPEDSSIYLCSAGIGDWTEAFFGQGTRLTVV.

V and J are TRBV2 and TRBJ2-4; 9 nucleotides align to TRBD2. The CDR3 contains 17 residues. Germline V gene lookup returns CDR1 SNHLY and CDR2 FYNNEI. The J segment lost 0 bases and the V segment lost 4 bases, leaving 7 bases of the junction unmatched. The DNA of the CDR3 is TGTGCCAGCAGTGCGATACTAGCGGGTTTAGCCAAAAACATTCAGTACTTC. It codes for CASSAILAGLAKNIQYF.

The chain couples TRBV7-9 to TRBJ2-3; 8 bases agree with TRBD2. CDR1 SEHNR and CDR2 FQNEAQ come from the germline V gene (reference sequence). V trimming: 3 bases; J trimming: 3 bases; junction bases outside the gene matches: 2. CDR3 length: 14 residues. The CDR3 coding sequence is TGTGCCAGCAGCTTTGGACTAGCTACAGATACGCAGTATTTT. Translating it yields CASSFGLATDTQYF.

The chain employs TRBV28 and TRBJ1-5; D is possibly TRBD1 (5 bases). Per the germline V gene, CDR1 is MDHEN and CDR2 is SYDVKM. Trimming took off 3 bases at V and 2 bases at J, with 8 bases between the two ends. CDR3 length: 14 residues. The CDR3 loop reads CASSLAGRNQPQHF. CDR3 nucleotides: TGTGCCAGCAGTTTGGCAGGGCGCAATCAGCCCCAGCATTTT.

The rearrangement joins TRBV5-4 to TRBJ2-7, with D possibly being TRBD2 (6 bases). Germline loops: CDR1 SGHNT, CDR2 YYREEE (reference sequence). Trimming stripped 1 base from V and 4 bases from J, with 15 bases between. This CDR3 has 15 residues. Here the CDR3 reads CASSLRTRGTYEQYF. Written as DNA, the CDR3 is TGTGCCAGCAGCTTGAGAACGCGGGGTACTTACGAGCAGTACTTC.

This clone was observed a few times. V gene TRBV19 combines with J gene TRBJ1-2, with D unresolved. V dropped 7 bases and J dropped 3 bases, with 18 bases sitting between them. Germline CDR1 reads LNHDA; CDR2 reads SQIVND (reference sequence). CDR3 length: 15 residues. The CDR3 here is CASIPSELTYYGYTF. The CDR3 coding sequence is TGTGCCAGTATTCCGTCGGAACTAACATACTATGGCTACACCTTC.

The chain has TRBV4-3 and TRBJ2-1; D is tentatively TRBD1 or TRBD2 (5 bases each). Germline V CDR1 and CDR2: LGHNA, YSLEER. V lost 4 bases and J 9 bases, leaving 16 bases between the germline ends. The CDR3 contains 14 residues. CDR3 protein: CASSPSSRVGEQFF. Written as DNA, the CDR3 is TGCGCCAGCAGCCCTTCTAGCAGGGTGGGTGAGCAGTTCTTC.

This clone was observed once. CDR3 DNA: TGTGCCAGCAGCTTAGTCAGGGAGGCTCGAGAGACCCAGTACTTC. It translates to CASSLVREARETQYF. The chain joins TRBV7-2 to TRBJ2-5, with TRBD2 as a possible D gene (6 bases). V gave up 1 base and J gave up 4 bases, with 13 bases separating them. Per the germline V gene, CDR1 is SGHTA and CDR2 is FQGNSA. The CDR3 runs 15 residues.

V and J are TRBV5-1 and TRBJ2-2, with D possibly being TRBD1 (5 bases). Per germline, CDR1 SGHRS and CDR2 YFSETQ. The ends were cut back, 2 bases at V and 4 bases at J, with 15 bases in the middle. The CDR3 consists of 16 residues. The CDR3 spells CASSFTGVSGTGELFF. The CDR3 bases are TGCGCCAGCAGCTTTACAGGCGTCTCGGGCACCGGGGAGCTGTTTTTT.

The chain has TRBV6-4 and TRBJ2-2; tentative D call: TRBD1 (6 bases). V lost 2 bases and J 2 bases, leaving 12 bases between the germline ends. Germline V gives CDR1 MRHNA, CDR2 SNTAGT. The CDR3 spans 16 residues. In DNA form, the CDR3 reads TGTGCCAGCAGTGACGAAGGGGGACAAAACACCGGGGAGCTGTTTTTT. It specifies CASSDEGGQNTGELFF.

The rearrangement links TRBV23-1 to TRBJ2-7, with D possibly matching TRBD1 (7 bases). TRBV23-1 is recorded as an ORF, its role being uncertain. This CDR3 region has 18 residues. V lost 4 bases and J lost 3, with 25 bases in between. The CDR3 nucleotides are TGCGCCAGCAGTCGACCTCCCGGAGGGGGCCCCCCCGGCTACGAGCAGTACTTC. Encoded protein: CASSRPPGGGPPGYEQYF.

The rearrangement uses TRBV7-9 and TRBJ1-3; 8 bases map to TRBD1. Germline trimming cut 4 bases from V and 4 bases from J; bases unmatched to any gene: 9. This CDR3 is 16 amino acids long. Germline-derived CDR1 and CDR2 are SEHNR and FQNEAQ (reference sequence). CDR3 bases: TGTGCCAGCAGCTCACCGACAGGGGAACCCGGAAACACCATATATTTT. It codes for CASSSPTGEPGNTIYF.

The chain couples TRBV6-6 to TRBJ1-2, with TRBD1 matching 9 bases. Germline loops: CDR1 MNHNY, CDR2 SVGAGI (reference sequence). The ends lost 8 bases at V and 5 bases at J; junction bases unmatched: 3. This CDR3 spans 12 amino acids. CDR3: CASGGQGYGYTF. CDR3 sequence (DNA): TGTGCCAGCGGCGGACAGGGGTATGGCTACACCTTC.

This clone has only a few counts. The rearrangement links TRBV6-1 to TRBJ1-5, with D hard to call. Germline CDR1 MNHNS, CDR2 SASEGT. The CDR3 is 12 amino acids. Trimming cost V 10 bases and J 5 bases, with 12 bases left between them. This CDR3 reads CATTEAYQPQHF. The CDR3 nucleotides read TGTGCCACTACAGAAGCCTATCAGCCCCAGCATTTT.

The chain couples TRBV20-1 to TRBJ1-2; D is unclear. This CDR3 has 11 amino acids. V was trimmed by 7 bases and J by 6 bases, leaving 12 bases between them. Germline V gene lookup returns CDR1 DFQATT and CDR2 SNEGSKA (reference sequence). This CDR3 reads CSVTELNGYTF. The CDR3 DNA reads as TGCAGTGTTACAGAGCTCAATGGCTACACCTTC.

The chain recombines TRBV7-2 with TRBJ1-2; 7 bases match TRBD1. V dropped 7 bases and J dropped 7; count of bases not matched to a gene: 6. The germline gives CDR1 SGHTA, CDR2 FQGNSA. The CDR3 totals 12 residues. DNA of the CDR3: TGTGCCAGCACCGAAACAGGGGCTGGCTACACCTTC. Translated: CASTETGAGYTF.

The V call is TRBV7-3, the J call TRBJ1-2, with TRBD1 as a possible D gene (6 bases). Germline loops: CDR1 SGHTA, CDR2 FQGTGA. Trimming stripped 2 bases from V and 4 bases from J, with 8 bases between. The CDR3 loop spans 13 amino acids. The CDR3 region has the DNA TGTGCCAGCAGCTTAGACAGGTCCTATGGCTACACCTTC. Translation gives CASSLDRSYGYTF.

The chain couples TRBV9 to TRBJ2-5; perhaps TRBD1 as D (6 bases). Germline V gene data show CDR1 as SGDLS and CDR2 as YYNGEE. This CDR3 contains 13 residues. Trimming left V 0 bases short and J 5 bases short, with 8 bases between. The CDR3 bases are TGTGCCAGCAGCGTAGGGGGGCCTGAGACCCAGTACTTC. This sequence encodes CASSVGGPETQYF.

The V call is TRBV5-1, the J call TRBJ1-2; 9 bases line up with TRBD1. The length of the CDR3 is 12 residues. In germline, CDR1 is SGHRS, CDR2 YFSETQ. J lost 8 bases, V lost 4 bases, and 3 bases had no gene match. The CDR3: CASSVGQGGYTF. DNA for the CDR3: TGCGCCAGCAGCGTGGGACAGGGAGGCTACACCTTC.

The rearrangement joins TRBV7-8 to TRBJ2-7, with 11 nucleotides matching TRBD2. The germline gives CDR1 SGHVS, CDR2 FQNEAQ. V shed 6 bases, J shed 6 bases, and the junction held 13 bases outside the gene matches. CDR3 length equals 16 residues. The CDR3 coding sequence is TGTGCCAGCAGTTCCTATAGCGGGAGGGCCGGCGGCGAGCAGTACTTC. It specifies CASSSYSGRAGGEQYF.

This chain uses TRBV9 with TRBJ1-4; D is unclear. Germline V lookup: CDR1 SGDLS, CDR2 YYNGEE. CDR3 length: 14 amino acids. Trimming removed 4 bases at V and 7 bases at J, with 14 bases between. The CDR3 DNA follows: TGTGCCAGCAGCCCAGGACTGAGCTTTGAAAAACTGTTTTTT. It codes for CASSPGLSFEKLFF.

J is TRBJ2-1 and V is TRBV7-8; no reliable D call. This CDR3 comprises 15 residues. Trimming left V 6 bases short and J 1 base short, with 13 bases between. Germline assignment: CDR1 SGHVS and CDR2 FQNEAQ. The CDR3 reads CASSSRQLSYNEQFF. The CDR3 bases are TGTGCCAGCAGTTCCCGGCAGTTATCCTACAATGAGCAGTTCTTC.

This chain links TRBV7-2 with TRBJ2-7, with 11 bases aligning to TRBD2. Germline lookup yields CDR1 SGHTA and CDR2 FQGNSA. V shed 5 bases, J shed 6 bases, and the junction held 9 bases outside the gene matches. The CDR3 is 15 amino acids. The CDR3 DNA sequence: TGTGCCAGCAGCGCTACTAGCGGGAGATCTCGCGAGCAGTACTTC. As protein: CASSATSGRSREQYF.

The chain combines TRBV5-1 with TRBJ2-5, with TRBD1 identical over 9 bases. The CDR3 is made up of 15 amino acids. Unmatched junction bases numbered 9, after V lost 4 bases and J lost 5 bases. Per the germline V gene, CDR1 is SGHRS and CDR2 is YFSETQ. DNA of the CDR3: TGCGCCAGCAGCGCCTCGGGACAGGGAGGTGAGACCCAGTACTTC. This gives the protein CASSASGQGGETQYF.

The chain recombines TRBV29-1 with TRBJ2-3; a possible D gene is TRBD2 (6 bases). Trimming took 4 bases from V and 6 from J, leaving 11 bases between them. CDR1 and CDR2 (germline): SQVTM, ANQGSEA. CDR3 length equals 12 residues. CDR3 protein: CSVVISGDTQYF. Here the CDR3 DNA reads TGCAGCGTTGTAATTAGCGGCGATACGCAGTATTTT.

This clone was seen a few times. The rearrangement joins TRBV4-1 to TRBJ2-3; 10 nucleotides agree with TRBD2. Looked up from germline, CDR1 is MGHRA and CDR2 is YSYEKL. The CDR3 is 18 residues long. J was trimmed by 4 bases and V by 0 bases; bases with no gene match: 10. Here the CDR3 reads CASSQDLLGAGGPDTQYF. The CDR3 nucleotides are TGCGCCAGCAGCCAAGATCTCCTGGGAGCGGGGGGGCCAGATACGCAGTATTTT.

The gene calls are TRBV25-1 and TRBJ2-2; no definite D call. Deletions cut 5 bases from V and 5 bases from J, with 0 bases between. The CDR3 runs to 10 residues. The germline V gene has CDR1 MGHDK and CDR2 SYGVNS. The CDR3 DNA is TGTGCCAGCAGTACCGGGGAGCTGTTTTTT. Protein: CASSTGELFF.